This record covers a single T cell receptor (beta chain). Its antigen is currently unknown. This entry belongs to a study of T cell responses to AZD1222 COVID-19 vaccine. Pooled in the analysis were second doses at about 4 or about 12 weeks. General study results and limits: Spike regions recognized by vaccine-associated CD4 TCRs spanned the protein, led by 160-218 and 743-854. Nearly half of spike-specific TCRs reportedly target variant regions that are unmutated in the B.1.351 and B.1.1.7 variants. The donor group comprised mostly white British people and more females; the analysis possibly underestimated clonal diversity.

The germline V gene encodes CDR1 MDHEN and CDR2 SYDVKM. Unmatched junction bases numbered 3, after V lost 4 bases and J lost 0 bases. The CDR3 runs 16 residues. This table comes from immunoSEQ multiplex PCR, and its TCRdb copy is limited to in-frame clones, with some not included. The data contain 150,000 to 250,000 clones, roughly nine tenths of them singletons. The TCR was taken from an adult who received the AZD1222 COVID-19 vaccine. Sequenced material: peripheral blood, taken 28 days after the second AZD1222 dose. V is TRBV28 and J is TRBJ1-6; 7 bases match TRBD1. The CDR3 protein is CASSWTGSSYNSPLHF. Here the CDR3 DNA reads TGTGCCAGCAGTTGGACAGGCAGCTCCTATAATTCACCCCTCCACTTT.